One T cell receptor beta chain is described in this entry. The data were obtained in a study of cytomegalovirus exposure and HLA in healthy donors. V dropped 2 bases and J dropped 4 bases, with 17 bases sitting between them. The CDR3 covers 15 residues. CDR1 GTSNPN and CDR2 SVGIG come from the germline V gene (reference sequence). In the PCR, 60 Vbeta and 13 Jbeta primers were used. Profiled with immunoSEQ multiplex PCR; TCRdb holds only in-frame clones, not every one. The data show fewer than 180,000 clones, around 60% seen once. Sequenced input: PBMCs. The sequence came from a woman aged 55-70 years in good health and CMV-seropositive. This rearrangement joins TRBV30 to TRBJ1-2; D ambiguous. The CDR3 region has the DNA TGTGCCTGGAGTCCGCCATCTGGTAGAGGCTATGGCTACACCTTC. It yields the protein CAWSPPSGRGYGYTF.